Below are 22 T cell receptor beta chains sequenced from a single sample in a study of T-cell memory formation after mild COVID-19. TCRdb independently ran MiXCR on the 5' RACE reads; one entry per CDR3 protein. The sample lists approximately 250,000 distinct CDR3 sequences; approximately 16% were seen once. The sample consisted of PBMCs or a T cell subset sorted from them (not recorded which). The receptors here all came from a man aged 18 to 29 who had mild COVID-19 (a few samples of this study predate the infection). Cell type and time point are not known.

This clonotype has at least ten counts. The chain couples TRBV5-1 to TRBJ1-2; D is perhaps TRBD1 (5 bases). The germline V and J ends were trimmed by 1 base and 4 bases, with 8 bases remaining between them. The CDR3 is 13 amino acids. CDR1 and CDR2 from the germline V gene are SGHRS and YFSETQ. CDR3 DNA sequence: TGCGCCAGCAGCTTGCCGGGACCCTATGGCTACACCTTC. Its translation is CASSLPGPYGYTF.

This clonotype was picked up a small number of times. The chain employs TRBV9 and TRBJ2-5, with 8 positions matching TRBD1. Germline V gives CDR1 SGDLS, CDR2 YYNGEE. This CDR3 region has 15 residues. Trimming cost V 1 base and J 5 bases; bases outside gene matches: 7. This CDR3 reads CASSVSDRGGETQYF. The CDR3 DNA is TGTGCCAGCAGCGTATCTGACAGGGGTGGTGAGACCCAGTACTTC. Drawing the rest from reference TRBV9 and TRBJ2-5, the complete variable domain is DSGVTQTPKHLITATGQRVTLRCSPRSGDLSVYWYQQSLDQGLQFLIQYYNGEERAKGNILERFSAQQFPDLHSELNLSSLELGDSALYFCASSVSDRGGETQYFGPGTRLLVL.

V and J are TRBV7-2 and TRBJ2-7; D unclear. V was trimmed by 7 bases and J by 1 base, leaving 17 bases between them. The V gene's germline CDR1 is SGHTA and CDR2 FQGNSA. The CDR3 is made up of 15 amino acids. The CDR3 sequence is CASNRAGSLSYEQYF. CDR3 DNA sequence: TGTGCCAGCAACCGAGCCGGGTCCTTATCCTACGAGCAGTACTTC. The entire variable domain, with the rest obtained from reference TRBV7-2 and TRBJ2-7, is as follows: GAGVSQSPSNKVTEKGKDVELRCDPISGHTALYWYRQSLGQGLEFLIYFQGNSAPDKSGLPSDRFSAERTGGSVSTLTIQRTQQEDSAVYLCASNRAGSLSYEQYFGPGTRLTVT.

This clonotype was counted many times. The genes are TRBV20-1 and TRBJ2-5; D gene ambiguous. In germline, CDR1 is DFQATT, CDR2 SNEGSKA (reference sequence). The CDR3 spans 13 residues. V was shortened by 3 bases and J by 5 bases, with 13 bases between the two germline ends. The CDR3 sequence: CSASLPDPETQYF. CDR3 nucleotides: TGCAGTGCTAGTCTTCCAGATCCGGAGACCCAGTACTTC.

This rearrangement joins TRBV5-1 to TRBJ2-5; TRBD2 matches at 9 bases. The V gene end was trimmed by 4 bases and the J gene end by 5 bases; junction bases not matched to a gene: 6. Germline values: CDR1 SGHRS, CDR2 YFSETQ. This CDR3 comprises 14 residues. CDR3 sequence reads: CASSGGGAGETQYF. CDR3 sequence (DNA): TGCGCCAGCAGCGGCGGGGGGGCCGGTGAGACCCAGTACTTC. The variable domain in full, with the rest retrieved from reference TRBV5-1 and TRBJ2-5, is KAGVTQTPRYLIKTRGQQVTLSCSPISGHRSVSWYQQTPGQGLQFLFEYFSETQRNKGNFPGRFSGRQFSNSRSEMNVSTLELGDSALYLCASSGGGAGETQYFGPGTRLLVL.

The DNA for the CDR3 is TGTGCCAGCAGCACAACCGGGACAGGGGGTCATGAGCAGTTCTTC. Residues: CASSTTGTGGHEQFF. The rearrangement joins TRBV13 to TRBJ2-1, with 11 positions matching TRBD1. The V segment lost 5 bases and the J segment 8 bases; nucleotides outside the gene matches: 8. This CDR3 spans 15 amino acids. Germline CDR1 PRHDT, CDR2 FYEKMQ (reference sequence).

The chain employs TRBV7-9 and TRBJ1-4; D is unclear. Trimming cost V 3 bases and J 7 bases, with 12 bases left between them. This CDR3 comprises 14 residues. The germline V gene has CDR1 SEHNR and CDR2 FQNEAQ (reference sequence). The CDR3: CASSLWSDGEKLFF. CDR3 DNA sequence: TGTGCCAGCAGCTTGTGGTCAGACGGTGAAAAACTGTTTTTT.

J is TRBJ2-3 and V is TRBV2; D might be TRBD2 (6 bases). CDR1 SNHLY and CDR2 FYNNEI come from the germline V gene. The CDR3 contains 18 residues. The ends were cut back, 1 base at V and 2 bases at J, with 19 bases in the middle. CDR3 sequence: CASSEGLGLGESTDTQYF. CDR3 bases: TGTGCCAGCAGTGAAGGACTAGGACTGGGGGAGTCCACAGATACGCAGTATTTT.

This clonotype was counted ten times or more. The chain couples TRBV5-1 to TRBJ2-6; D call uncertain. The germline V gene has CDR1 SGHRS and CDR2 YFSETQ. Trimming stripped 7 bases from V and 0 bases from J, with 20 bases between. This CDR3 spans 18 amino acids. The CDR3 coding sequence is TGCGCCAGCGGCCCTAGGAAGGGTCCCCTCTCTGGGGCCAACGTCCTGACTTTC. Its translation is CASGPRKGPLSGANVLTF. The complete variable domain, with remaining parts taken from reference TRBV5-1 and TRBJ2-6, reads KAGVTQTPRYLIKTRGQQVTLSCSPISGHRSVSWYQQTPGQGLQFLFEYFSETQRNKGNFPGRFSGRQFSNSRSEMNVSTLELGDSALYLCASGPRKGPLSGANVLTFGAGSRLTVL.

This clonotype occurred a few times. This chain joins TRBV7-2 and TRBJ2-3, with 13 bases fitting TRBD2. Trimming removed 2 bases from V and 3 bases from J; junction bases left unmatched: 14. This CDR3 spans 20 amino acids. Germline V CDR1 and CDR2: SGHTA, FQGNSA. The CDR3 here is CASSLSRTSGGGILTDTQYF. The CDR3 DNA sequence: TGTGCCAGCAGCTTATCGAGGACTAGCGGGGGCGGGATATTAACAGATACGCAGTATTTT.

This clonotype appeared a few times. The chain employs TRBV6-5 and TRBJ1-2; maybe TRBD1 (5 bases). Per germline, CDR1 MNHEY and CDR2 SVGAGI. This CDR3 is 12 amino acids long. The germline V and J ends were trimmed by 2 bases and 7 bases, with 8 bases remaining between them. In DNA, the CDR3 is TGTGCCAGCAGTTACATCGGGGGTGGCTACACCTTC. Protein product: CASSYIGGGYTF.

The chain uses TRBV6-1 and TRBJ1-1, with D hard to call. This CDR3 contains 12 residues. V dropped 7 bases and J dropped 11 bases, with 17 bases sitting between them. Germline V gene data show CDR1 as MNHNS and CDR2 as SASEGT. CDR3 nucleotides: TGTGCCAGCACCTCGGTCGAGAGGTGGGCTTTCTTT. Its translation: CASTSVERWAFF.

V usage is TRBV20-1 and J usage is TRBJ1-2; D uncertain. This CDR3 has 11 residues. Looked up from germline, CDR1 is DFQATT and CDR2 is SNEGSKA (reference sequence). In DNA form, the CDR3 reads TGCACCTGTGGAGGTTACTATGGCTACACCTTC. It yields the protein CTCGGYYGYTF.

The chain couples TRBV5-1 to TRBJ1-2; D uncertain. Germline CDR1 is SGHRS and CDR2 is YFSETQ. V lost 4 bases and J lost 8, with 18 bases in between. CDR3 length equals 14 residues. The CDR3 sequence: CASSPQGGRRGYTF. For the CDR3, the DNA is TGCGCCAGCAGCCCCCAAGGAGGGCGGCGAGGCTACACCTTC. The whole variable domain, filled in from reference TRBV5-1 and TRBJ1-2, reads KAGVTQTPRYLIKTRGQQVTLSCSPISGHRSVSWYQQTPGQGLQFLFEYFSETQRNKGNFPGRFSGRQFSNSRSEMNVSTLELGDSALYLCASSPQGGRRGYTFGSGTRLTVV.

In this sample, this clonotype turned up a few times. The rearrangement links TRBV12-3 or TRBV12-4 to TRBJ1-1; no clear D. Trimming stripped 6 bases from V and 4 bases from J, with 12 bases between. The CDR3 length is 13 residues. The CDR3, as DNA: TGTGCCAGCAGCCAGGCGTGGGGCACTGAAGCTTTCTTT. It is translated as CASSQAWGTEAFF.

This clonotype was found a few times. V is TRBV7-2 and J is TRBJ2-3; 9 bases map to TRBD1. V gave up 5 bases and J gave up 4 bases; unmatched junction bases: 10. Germline V gives CDR1 SGHTA, CDR2 FQGNSA. The CDR3 sequence is 16 residues long. The CDR3 spells CASSPGGQGFSDTQYF. The CDR3 region has the DNA TGTGCCAGCAGCCCAGGGGGACAGGGTTTCTCAGATACGCAGTATTTT.

This clonotype was recorded a few times. This sequence joins TRBV5-1 and TRBJ1-2; D not resolved. Germline V lookup: CDR1 SGHRS, CDR2 YFSETQ. The CDR3 has 14 amino acids. Trimming took off 0 bases at V and 3 bases at J, with 9 bases between the two ends. The CDR3 loop reads CASSLGPDYYGYTF. The CDR3 DNA is TGCGCCAGCAGCTTGGGACCTGATTACTATGGCTACACCTTC.

This clonotype occurred many times. This chain joins TRBV29-1 and TRBJ2-6; D uncertain. The CDR3 sequence is 14 residues long. Germline V gives CDR1 SQVTM, CDR2 ANQGSEA. V gave up 7 bases and J gave up 4 bases, with 14 bases separating them. The CDR3 nucleotides are TGCAGCGCTCGTTCATCTCCCGGGGCCAACGTCCTGACTTTC. This encodes CSARSSPGANVLTF.

This clonotype was counted many times. The J gene is TRBJ1-3, the V gene TRBV9; D is ambiguous. The CDR3 totals 15 residues. Trimming pared 0 bases from V and 0 bases from J, leaving 7 bases between. Germline V gene sequence: CDR1 SGDLS, CDR2 YYNGEE. CDR3 coding DNA: TGTGCCAGCAGCGTAGCCCCAAGCTCTGGAAACACCATATATTTT. This translates into CASSVAPSSGNTIYF.

This clonotype has a handful of counts. V gene TRBV7-9 combines with J gene TRBJ2-7; no clear D gene. The CDR3 is made up of 13 amino acids. Trimming left V 1 base short and J 3 bases short, with 7 bases between. The germline gives CDR1 SEHNR, CDR2 FQNEAQ (reference sequence). The CDR3 region is CASSLVGGYEQYF. The CDR3 region has the DNA TGTGCCAGCAGCTTAGTGGGCGGCTACGAGCAGTACTTC.

This clonotype was seen many times. The chain recombines TRBV5-4 with TRBJ1-3; perhaps TRBD1 as D (5 bases). Trimming removed 0 bases at V and 7 bases at J, with 8 bases between. The germline V gene encodes CDR1 SGHNT and CDR2 YYREEE (reference sequence). The CDR3 contains 13 residues. CDR3 residues: CASSLAQGNTIYF. The CDR3 DNA reads as TGTGCCAGCAGCTTGGCCCAGGGCAACACCATATATTTT.

For the CDR3, the DNA is TGTGCCAGCAGCTTGCCCGGGTTGAATGGAAACATTCAGTACTTC. Protein: CASSLPGLNGNIQYF. This rearrangement joins TRBV5-5 to TRBJ2-4; no clear D. V lost 1 base to trimming and J lost 6 bases, with 14 bases between them. Germline lookup yields CDR1 SGHKS and CDR2 YYEKEE (reference sequence). This CDR3 contains 15 residues.